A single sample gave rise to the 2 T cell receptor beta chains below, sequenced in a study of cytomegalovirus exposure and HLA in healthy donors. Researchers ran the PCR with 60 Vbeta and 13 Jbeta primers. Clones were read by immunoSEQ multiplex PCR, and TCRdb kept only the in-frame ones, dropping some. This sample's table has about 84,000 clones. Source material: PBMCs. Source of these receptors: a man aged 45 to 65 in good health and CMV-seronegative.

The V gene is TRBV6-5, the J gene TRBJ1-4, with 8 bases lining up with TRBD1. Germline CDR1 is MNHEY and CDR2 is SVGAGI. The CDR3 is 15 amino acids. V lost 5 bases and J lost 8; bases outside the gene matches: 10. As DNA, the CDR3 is TGTGCCAGCAGTCCGATGGACAGGGCAGGAGAAAAACTGTTTTTT. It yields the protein CASSPMDRAGEKLFF.

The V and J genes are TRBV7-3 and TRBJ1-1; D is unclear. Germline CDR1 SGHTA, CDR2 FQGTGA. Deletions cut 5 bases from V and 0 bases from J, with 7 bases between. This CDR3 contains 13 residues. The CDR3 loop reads CASSGQLNTEAFF. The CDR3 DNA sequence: TGTGCCAGCAGCGGGCAGTTGAACACTGAAGCTTTCTTT.